One and the same sample provided the 19 T cell receptor beta chains below, sequenced in a study of cytomegalovirus exposure and HLA in healthy donors. The PCR used 60 Vbeta and 13 Jbeta primers. Only in-frame clones appear in the TCRdb table, and some are missing; sequencing was by immunoSEQ multiplex PCR. The table lists over 70,000 clones, around 70% of them singletons. Source material: PBMCs. These receptor sequences come from a man aged 35 to 55 in good health and CMV-seropositive.

This clone was observed a few times. This sequence joins TRBV6-6 and TRBJ1-5; 9 bases are a match to TRBD1. After removal of 6 bases from V and 3 bases from J, the junction contained 3 bases not matched to a gene. This CDR3 spans 14 amino acids. CDR1 and CDR2 from the germline V gene are MNHNY and SVGAGI (reference sequence). Here the CDR3 DNA reads TGTGCCAGCAGCTGGACAGGGGTCAATCAGCCCCAGCATTTT. Its translation is CASSWTGVNQPQHF.

This rearrangement joins TRBV19 to TRBJ2-1, with TRBD2 identical over 14 bases. Germline V gene lookup returns CDR1 LNHDA and CDR2 SQIVND (reference sequence). V lost 7 bases to trimming and J lost 2 bases; unmatched junction nucleotides: 10. The CDR3 loop spans 18 amino acids. The CDR3 nucleotides are TGTGCCAGTAACAGGGGACTAGCGGGAGAGGTGGCCTACAATGAGCAGTTCTTC. Its translation is CASNRGLAGEVAYNEQFF.

V and J are TRBV14 and TRBJ2-7; D is perhaps TRBD1 (6 bases). CDR3 length: 14 residues. The ends were cut back, 3 bases at V and 6 bases at J, with 15 bases in the middle. The germline V gene encodes CDR1 SGHDN and CDR2 FVKESK. The CDR3 reads CASSQGTGFREQYF. CDR3 coding DNA: TGTGCCAGCAGCCAGGGAACAGGGTTTCGCGAGCAGTACTTC.

This clone was counted once. The chain uses TRBV7-6 and TRBJ2-7, with D possibly TRBD1 on 6 matching bases. The CDR3 consists of 13 residues. Trimming took off 8 bases at V and 3 bases at J, with 14 bases between the two ends. The germline gives CDR1 SGHVS, CDR2 FNYEAQ. The CDR3 protein is CASSVGGGYEQYF. DNA for the CDR3: TGTGCCAGCTCAGTTGGGGGCGGCTACGAGCAGTACTTC.

This clone appeared a few times. The V and J genes are TRBV2 and TRBJ2-3; the match to TRBD2 covers 8 bases. Per the germline V gene, CDR1 is SNHLY and CDR2 is FYNNEI. V gave up 6 bases and J gave up 0 bases; unmatched junction bases: 5. This CDR3 is built from 15 residues. CDR3 amino acids: CASRGGGPSTDTQYF. The CDR3 DNA reads TGTGCCAGCAGAGGCGGGGGGCCAAGCACAGATACGCAGTATTTT.

The rearrangement uses TRBV5-6 and TRBJ1-4, with 8 bases lining up with TRBD1. This CDR3 region has 14 residues. Per germline, CDR1 SGHDT and CDR2 YYEEEE. With 4 bases clipped from V and 8 bases from J, the junction kept 7 bases outside the gene matches. The CDR3 nucleotides are TGTGCCAGCAGCGATGGACAGGGCGGGGAAAAACTGTTTTTT. Translated, it gives CASSDGQGGEKLFF.

A few counts support this clone. The rearrangement links TRBV19 to TRBJ1-4, with TRBD1 matching 7 bases. Per germline, CDR1 LNHDA and CDR2 SQIVND (reference sequence). Trimming took 3 bases from V and 4 from J; bases not matched to a gene: 8. The CDR3 consists of 16 residues. In DNA, the CDR3 is TGTGCCAGTAGTATCCTCCGGGACAGATATAATGAAAAACTGTTTTTT. Amino acid sequence: CASSILRDRYNEKLFF.

CDR3 in DNA: TGTGCCAGTACCCCACAGGGGCTGAACACTGAAGCTTTCTTT. This codes for CASTPQGLNTEAFF. This chain connects TRBV19 to TRBJ1-1; 7 nucleotides align to TRBD1. Germline CDR1 and CDR2: LNHDA and SQIVND (reference sequence). Unmatched junction bases numbered 5, after V lost 7 bases and J lost 0 bases. This CDR3 spans 14 amino acids.

J is TRBJ2-7 and V is TRBV6-1, with D possibly TRBD1 on 6 matching bases. The CDR3 is 12 amino acids. Germline CDR1 is MNHNS and CDR2 is SASEGT. In DNA form, the CDR3 reads TGTGCTACAACAGGGCTCTCCTACGAGCAGTACTTC. It codes for CATTGLSYEQYF.

On this clone: The junction does not match germline at one end; this may be a read error. J is TRBJ2-1 and V is TRBV29-1; no reliable D call. Germline V gene sequence: CDR1 SQVTM, CDR2 ANQGSEA. The CDR3 consists of 12 residues. The CDR3 region is CSVLWLRNEQLF. The CDR3 DNA follows: TGCAGCGTACTATGGCTGCGGAATGAGCAGCTCTTC.

This clone was detected only once. The chain uses TRBV5-4 and TRBJ2-7, with D maybe TRBD1 (5 bases). V was pared by 3 bases and J by 5 bases, with 6 bases between. The V gene's germline CDR1 is SGHNT and CDR2 YYREEE (reference sequence). This CDR3 contains 11 residues. This CDR3 is CASSSGNEQYF. The CDR3 bases are TGTGCCAGCAGCTCAGGGAACGAGCAGTACTTC.

This chain connects TRBV5-4 to TRBJ2-5; possibly TRBD2 for D (6 bases). The CDR3 loop spans 15 amino acids. The germline V and J ends were trimmed by 4 bases and 3 bases, with 16 bases remaining between them. Germline values: CDR1 SGHNT, CDR2 YYREEE (reference sequence). The CDR3 DNA follows: TGTGCCAGCAGCCTCCTACCGGGACTTGAAGAGACCCAGTACTTC. Translating it yields CASSLLPGLEETQYF.

This clone occurred a few times. This chain links TRBV27 with TRBJ2-2; 10 nucleotides match TRBD2. CDR1 is MNHEY, CDR2 SMNVEV, per germline (reference sequence). This CDR3 has 15 amino acids. V was clipped by 4 bases and J by 7 bases; unmatched bases: 6. The CDR3 DNA is TGTGCCAGCAGTTACCTAGCGGGGGCCCACGGGGAGCTGTTTTTT. As protein: CASSYLAGAHGELFF.

This chain links TRBV7-9 with TRBJ1-2, with no clear D. The length of the CDR3 is 14 residues. The V gene's germline CDR1 is SEHNR and CDR2 FQNEAQ (reference sequence). Trimming stripped 0 bases from V and 7 bases from J, with 12 bases between. In nucleotides, the CDR3 is TGTGCCAGCAGCTTAGCCCTCCCCTCCGGTGGCTACACCTTC. It codes for CASSLALPSGGYTF.

V is TRBV6-6 and J is TRBJ1-5, with TRBD1 matching over 7 bases. J gave up 3 bases and V 8 bases, and 4 bases lay outside the gene matches. CDR1 and CDR2 from the germline V gene are MNHNY and SVGAGI (reference sequence). CDR3 length: 13 amino acids. The CDR3 DNA reads as TGTGCCAGCGCGGGACAGCACAATCAGCCCCAGCATTTT. The encoded protein is CASAGQHNQPQHF.

The chain employs TRBV6-5 and TRBJ1-1; D uncertain. V was pared by 4 bases and J by 0 bases, with 6 bases between. Germline CDR1 MNHEY, CDR2 SVGAGI. The CDR3 contains 13 residues. The CDR3: CASSFSLNTEAFF. DNA of the CDR3: TGTGCCAGCAGTTTTTCGTTGAACACTGAAGCTTTCTTT.

The chain combines TRBV7-9 with TRBJ1-2; D uncertain. The V gene's germline CDR1 is SEHNR and CDR2 FQNEAQ (reference sequence). This CDR3 is built from 17 residues. Between the trimmed V and J ends, which lost 4 bases and 8 bases, there was a span of 26 bases. CDR3 residues: CASSSRIPIGLIQGYTF. CDR3 DNA sequence: TGTGCCAGCAGCTCCCGAATCCCTATAGGACTAATCCAAGGCTACACCTTC.

This chain connects TRBV19 to TRBJ1-3; D is unresolved. The CDR3 totals 15 residues. V dropped 3 bases and J dropped 0 bases, with 9 bases sitting between them. From germline, CDR1 is LNHDA and CDR2 SQIVND (reference sequence). The CDR3 region has the DNA TGTGCCAGTAGTATTGCCGGGAACTCTGGAAACACCATATATTTT. This gives the protein CASSIAGNSGNTIYF.

V is TRBV4-3 and J is TRBJ1-1; D not resolved. The CDR3 runs 13 residues. The V and J ends lost 4 bases and 6 bases respectively, with 12 bases between them. Germline assignment: CDR1 LGHNA and CDR2 YSLEER. CDR3 nucleotide sequence: TGCGCCAGCAGCCCTGACCGTGAGGCTGAAGCTTTCTTT. It is translated as CASSPDREAEAFF.